This T cell receptor (beta chain) appears in the sequencing data of a study of T cell responses to AZD1222 COVID-19 vaccine. Study outcomes and limitations: Baseline antibody screening turned up just a handful of seropositive AZD1222 recipients.

TCRdb's table, derived via immunoSEQ multiplex PCR, lists solely in-frame clones and lacks some. Of 150,000 to 200,000 clones listed, less than 95% are singletons. Comments on this clone: Its specificity is not known.

The TCR originated in an adult in good health. The specimen was peripheral blood, collected on day 0 of AZD1222 vaccination.

The CDR3, as DNA: TGTGCCAGCAGCCAAGTAGACAGCACCGGGGAGCTGTTTTTT. Translating it yields CASSQVDSTGELFF. The rearrangement uses TRBV3-1 (or the pseudogene TRBV3-2) and TRBJ2-2; perhaps TRBD1 as D (5 bases). V shed 1 base and J shed 4 bases, with 7 bases lying between them. From germline, CDR1 is LGHDT and CDR2 YNNKEL (reference sequence). The CDR3 contains 14 residues.